The 12 T cell receptor beta chains below all came from one sample that was sequenced in a study of T cell clones after liver transplantation. Profiled with immunoSEQ multiplex PCR; TCRdb holds only in-frame clones, not every one. The table records about 70,000 clones, 80% of them present only once. The specimen was CD4+ T cells from blood, collected 12 months after liver transplant. These receptors originate from a human patient who received a liver transplant. Some T cells may trace back to the graft donor.

This chain joins TRBV15 and TRBJ2-7, with 8 nucleotides matching TRBD1. The V gene's germline CDR1 is LNHNV and CDR2 YYDKDF (reference sequence). The ends lost 5 bases at V and 2 bases at J; junction bases unmatched: 11. The CDR3 runs 16 residues. The CDR3 DNA reads TGTGCCACCAGCTCGCTTATCGGGACAGGACCCTACGAGCAGTACTTC. Protein: CATSSLIGTGPYEQYF.

The rearrangement links TRBV27 to TRBJ2-3; D call uncertain. V was pared by 2 bases and J by 2 bases, with 11 bases between. Germline V gene sequence: CDR1 MNHEY, CDR2 SMNVEV (reference sequence). The CDR3 is 15 residues long. The CDR3 DNA reads TGTGCCAGCAGTTTAGGAGTTGTTTTCACAGATACGCAGTATTTT. Its translation is CASSLGVVFTDTQYF.

V usage is TRBV28 and J usage is TRBJ2-1, with D hard to call. Trimming removed 5 bases from V and 9 bases from J, with 11 bases in between. The CDR3 totals 12 residues. Germline V gene data show CDR1 as MDHEN and CDR2 as SYDVKM. The CDR3: CASSDLVTEQFF. CDR3 in DNA: TGTGCCAGCAGTGATTTGGTGACTGAGCAGTTCTTC.

The chain carries TRBV1 and TRBJ1-1. TRBV1 corresponds to a pseudogene. The CDR3 covers 8 residues. DNA for the CDR3: TGCACCCGAAATGGGGCTTTCTTT. Translated, it gives CTRNGAFF.

The V gene is TRBV29-1, the J gene TRBJ2-5; D gene unclear. V dropped 8 bases and J dropped 4 bases, with 17 bases sitting between them. The CDR3 runs to 13 residues. Germline CDR1 is SQVTM and CDR2 is ANQGSEA. The CDR3 here is CSTSSRSGETQYF. The CDR3 coding sequence is TGCAGCACTTCCTCGAGGAGTGGAGAGACCCAGTACTTC.

This rearrangement joins TRBV5-1 to TRBJ2-3; a possible D gene is TRBD2 (5 bases). There are 15 residues in the CDR3. CDR1 is SGHRS and CDR2 is YFSETQ in the germline V gene. Between the trimmed V and J ends, which lost 4 bases and 2 bases, there was a span of 14 bases. The CDR3 coding sequence is TGCGCCAGCAGCCCCCAAGCAGGACTCACAGATACGCAGTATTTT. Protein: CASSPQAGLTDTQYF.

The chain employs TRBV9 and TRBJ1-4; D not certain. CDR1 and CDR2 from the germline V gene are SGDLS and YYNGEE. The V end was cut by 4 bases, the J end by 8 bases, with 15 bases between. The length of the CDR3 is 14 residues. This chain's CDR3 is CASSPDLGEEKLFF. CDR3 in DNA: TGTGCCAGCAGCCCGGACCTCGGGGAGGAAAAACTGTTTTTT.

V gene TRBV2 combines with J gene TRBJ2-3; 9 nucleotides agree with TRBD2. Germline lookup yields CDR1 SNHLY and CDR2 FYNNEI. The V segment lost 7 bases and the J segment 0 bases; nucleotides outside the gene matches: 2. The CDR3 runs to 14 residues. CDR3 nucleotides: TGTGCCAGCAAGACTAGCGGTAGCACAGATACGCAGTATTTT. Protein product: CASKTSGSTDTQYF.

The chain combines TRBV5-4 with TRBJ1-2; possible D gene TRBD1, 6 bases. The length of the CDR3 is 15 residues. Trimming pared 5 bases from V and 4 bases from J, leaving 18 bases between. Germline CDR1 reads SGHNT; CDR2 reads YYREEE (reference sequence). CDR3 sequence reads: CASRNRRGPTYGYTF. The CDR3 bases are TGTGCCAGCAGAAATCGCAGGGGTCCCACCTATGGCTACACCTTC.

The rearrangement joins TRBV9 to TRBJ2-7; 12 bases agree with TRBD2. J was trimmed by 5 bases and V by 4 bases; bases with no gene match: 13. Germline values: CDR1 SGDLS, CDR2 YYNGEE. The CDR3 sequence is 17 residues long. CDR3 protein: CASSSDAGTSGSHEQYF. The DNA for the CDR3 is TGTGCCAGCAGCTCAGACGCCGGGACTAGCGGGTCCCACGAGCAGTACTTC. Full variable domain (rest looked up from reference TRBV9 and TRBJ2-7): DSGVTQTPKHLITATGQRVTLRCSPRSGDLSVYWYQQSLDQGLQFLIQYYNGEERAKGNILERFSAQQFPDLHSELNLSSLELGDSALYFCASSSDAGTSGSHEQYFGPGTRLTVT.

The V and J genes are TRBV6-5 and TRBJ1-1; D might be TRBD1 (5 bases). The CDR3 has 13 amino acids. V lost 6 bases and J 1 base, leaving 9 bases between the germline ends. Looked up from germline, CDR1 is MNHEY and CDR2 is SVGAGI. CDR3 nucleotides: TGTGCCAGCAGGGGGGGTGGGAACACTGAAGCTTTCTTT. Translating gives CASRGGGNTEAFF.

The chain recombines TRBV28 with TRBJ1-2; 8 bases map to TRBD1. J lost 8 bases, V lost 5 bases, and 4 bases had no gene match. The CDR3 is 12 amino acids. In germline, CDR1 is MDHEN, CDR2 SYDVKM. The CDR3 here is CASSRTGRGYTF. DNA for the CDR3: TGTGCCAGCAGTCGGACAGGGCGAGGCTACACCTTC.